The present T cell receptor (beta chain) was sequenced within a study of beta chain features in type 1 diabetes. There are 15 residues in the CDR3. Between the trimmed V and J ends, which lost 0 bases and 2 bases, there was a span of 11 bases. Germline V gene data show CDR1 as SGHDT and CDR2 as YYEEEE. The authors reverse transcribed all of the isolated RNA, so sequencing captured expressed TCRB transcripts. Assay: immunoSEQ multiplex PCR; the TCRdb copy retains only in-frame clones and omits some. The sample has about 230,000 clones; 9.6% are singletons. This clone appeared a few times. CD4+ naive, central memory, regulatory and stem cell-like memory cells were sorted via CD45RO/CCR7/CD25/CD127/CD95/CD27.

This chain links TRBV5-6 with TRBJ1-1, with D possibly being TRBD1 (5 bases). The receptor's source is a young woman in good health. The sequenced sample was naive CD4+ T cells from blood. CDR3 protein: CASSLAQGRNTEAFF. CDR3 DNA sequence: TGTGCCAGCAGCTTGGCCCAGGGCAGAAACACTGAAGCTTTCTTT.